This TCR beta chain was identified in a study of breast tumors, draining lymph nodes, adjacent tissues. Regarding the study as a whole: Data fit most tumor T cells coming from lymph node, expanding in tumor.

This clonotype was recorded many times. Its antigen is not identified. The lymph nodes were axillary draining lymph nodes from breast cancer patients. Germline loops: CDR1 SGHRS, CDR2 YFSETQ. This CDR3 has 16 amino acids. V shed 4 bases and J 4 bases; nucleotides not matched to a gene: 8. Via MiXCR, TCRdb re-called the multiplex PCR reads, giving one row per CDR3 protein. Of 120,000 or so distinct CDR3 sequences in the sample, 20% are singletons; the top ten hold under 4.5%. The receptor was derived from a female donor with breast cancer. Some clones in this sample may be carry-over from other donors' samples. V is TRBV5-1 and J is TRBJ2-2; 9 nucleotides align to TRBD1. Sequenced: axillary lymph node tissue. CDR3 sequence: CASSASGTGSTGELFF. DNA of the CDR3: TGCGCCAGCAGCGCGTCCGGGACAGGGAGCACCGGGGAGCTGTTTTTT.